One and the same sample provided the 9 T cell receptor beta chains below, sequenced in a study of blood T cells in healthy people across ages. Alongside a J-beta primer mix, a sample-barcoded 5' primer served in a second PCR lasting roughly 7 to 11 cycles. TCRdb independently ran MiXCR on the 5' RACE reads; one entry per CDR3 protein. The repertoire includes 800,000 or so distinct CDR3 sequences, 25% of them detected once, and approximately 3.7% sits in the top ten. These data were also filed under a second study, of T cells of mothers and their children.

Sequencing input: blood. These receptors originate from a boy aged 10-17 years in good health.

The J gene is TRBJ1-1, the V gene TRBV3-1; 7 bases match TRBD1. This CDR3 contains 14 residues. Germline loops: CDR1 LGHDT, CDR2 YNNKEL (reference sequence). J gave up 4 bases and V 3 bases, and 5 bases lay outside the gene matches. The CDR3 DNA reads TGTGCCAGCAGCCAGACAGGGCCGGGCACTGAAGCTTTCTTT. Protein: CASSQTGPGTEAFF.

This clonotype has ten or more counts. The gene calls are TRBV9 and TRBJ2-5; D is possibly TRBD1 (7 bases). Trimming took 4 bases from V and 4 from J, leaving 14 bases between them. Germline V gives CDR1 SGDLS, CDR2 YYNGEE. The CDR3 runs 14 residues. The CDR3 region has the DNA TGTGCCAGCAGCTCAGGGGGGACGGGAGAGACCCAGTACTTC. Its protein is CASSSGGTGETQYF. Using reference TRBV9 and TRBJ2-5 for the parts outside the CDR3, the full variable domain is DSGVTQTPKHLITATGQRVTLRCSPRSGDLSVYWYQQSLDQGLQFLIQYYNGEERAKGNILERFSAQQFPDLHSELNLSSLELGDSALYFCASSSGGTGETQYFGPGTRLLVL.

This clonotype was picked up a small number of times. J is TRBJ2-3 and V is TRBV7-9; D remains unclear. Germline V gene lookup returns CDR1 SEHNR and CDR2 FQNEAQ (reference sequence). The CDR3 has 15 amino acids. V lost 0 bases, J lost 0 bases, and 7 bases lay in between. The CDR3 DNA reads TGTGCCAGCAGCTTAGCGGGAACTAGCACAGATACGCAGTATTTT. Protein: CASSLAGTSTDTQYF.

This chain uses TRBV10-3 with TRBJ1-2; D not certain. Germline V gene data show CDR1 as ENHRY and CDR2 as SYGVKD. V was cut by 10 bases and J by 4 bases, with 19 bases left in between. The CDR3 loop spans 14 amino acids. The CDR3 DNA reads TGTGCCAGTTCGAAAGCCGCGACCATCTATGGCTACACCTTC. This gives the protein CASSKAATIYGYTF.

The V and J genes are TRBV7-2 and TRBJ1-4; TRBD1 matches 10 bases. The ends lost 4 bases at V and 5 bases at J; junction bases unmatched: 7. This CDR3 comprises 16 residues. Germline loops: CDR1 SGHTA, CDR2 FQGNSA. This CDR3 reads CASSSDRGPRNEKLFF. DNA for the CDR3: TGTGCCAGCAGCTCAGACAGGGGGCCCAGAAATGAAAAACTGTTTTTT.

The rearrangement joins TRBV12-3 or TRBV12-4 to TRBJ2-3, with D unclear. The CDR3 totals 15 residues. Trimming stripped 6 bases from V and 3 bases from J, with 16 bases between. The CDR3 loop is CASSPGPQGTDTQYF. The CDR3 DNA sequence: TGTGCCAGCAGCCCCGGACCTCAAGGAACAGATACGCAGTATTTT.

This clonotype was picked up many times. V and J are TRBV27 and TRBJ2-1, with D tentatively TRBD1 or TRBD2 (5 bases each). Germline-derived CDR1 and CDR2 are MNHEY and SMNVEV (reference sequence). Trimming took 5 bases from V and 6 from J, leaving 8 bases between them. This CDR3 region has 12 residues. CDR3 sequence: CASSHGGNEQFF. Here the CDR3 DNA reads TGTGCCAGCAGTCATGGGGGCAATGAGCAGTTCTTC.

DNA of the CDR3: TGTGCCAGCATGCAGCGCGAGACCCAGTACTTC. Protein sequence: CASMQRETQYF. The V call is TRBV28, the J call TRBJ2-5; D remains unclear. Per the germline V gene, CDR1 is MDHEN and CDR2 is SYDVKM. The V end lost 7 bases, the J end lost 5 bases, and 8 bases lay between the germline ends. The CDR3 has 11 residues.

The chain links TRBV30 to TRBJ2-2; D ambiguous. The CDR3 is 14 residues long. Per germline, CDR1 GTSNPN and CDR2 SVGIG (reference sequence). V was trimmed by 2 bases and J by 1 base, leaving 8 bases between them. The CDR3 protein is CAWSTDLNTGELFF. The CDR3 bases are TGTGCCTGGAGTACAGACTTGAACACCGGGGAGCTGTTTTTT.